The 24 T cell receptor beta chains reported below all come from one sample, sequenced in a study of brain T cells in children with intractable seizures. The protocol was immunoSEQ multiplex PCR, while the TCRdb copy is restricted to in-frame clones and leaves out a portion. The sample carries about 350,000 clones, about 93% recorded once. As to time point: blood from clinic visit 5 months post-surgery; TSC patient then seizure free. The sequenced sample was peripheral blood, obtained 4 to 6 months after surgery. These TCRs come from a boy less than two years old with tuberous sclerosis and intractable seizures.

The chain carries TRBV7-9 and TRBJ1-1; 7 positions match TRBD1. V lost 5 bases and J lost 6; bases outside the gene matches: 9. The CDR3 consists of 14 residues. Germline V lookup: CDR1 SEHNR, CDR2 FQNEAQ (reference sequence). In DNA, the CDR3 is TGTGCCAGCAGCCCCGGACAGGTTGAGCCTGAAGCTTTCTTT. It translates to CASSPGQVEPEAFF.

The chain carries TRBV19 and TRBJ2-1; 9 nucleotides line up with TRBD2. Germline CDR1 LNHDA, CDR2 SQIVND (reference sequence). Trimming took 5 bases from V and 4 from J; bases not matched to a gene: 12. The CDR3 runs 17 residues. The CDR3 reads CASSPYPWREGYNEQFF. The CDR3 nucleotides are TGTGCCAGTAGTCCATATCCCTGGCGGGAGGGTTACAATGAGCAGTTCTTC. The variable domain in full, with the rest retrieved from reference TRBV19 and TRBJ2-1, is DGGITQSPKYLFRKEGQNVTLSCEQNLNHDAMYWYRQDPGQGLRLIYYSQIVNDFQKGDIAEGYSVSREKKESFPLTVTSAQKNPTAFYLCASSPYPWREGYNEQFFGPGTRLTVL.

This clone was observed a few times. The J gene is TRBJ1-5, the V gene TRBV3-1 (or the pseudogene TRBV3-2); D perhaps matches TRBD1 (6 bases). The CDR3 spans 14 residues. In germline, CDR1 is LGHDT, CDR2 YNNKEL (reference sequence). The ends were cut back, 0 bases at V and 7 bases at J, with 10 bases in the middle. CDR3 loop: CASSQEGGGQPQHF. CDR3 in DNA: TGTGCCAGCAGCCAAGAAGGCGGGGGCCAGCCCCAGCATTTT.

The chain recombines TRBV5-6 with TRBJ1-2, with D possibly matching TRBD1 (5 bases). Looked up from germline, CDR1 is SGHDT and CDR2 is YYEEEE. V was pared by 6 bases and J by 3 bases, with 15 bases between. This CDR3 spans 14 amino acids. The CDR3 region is CASTQDGGDYGYTF. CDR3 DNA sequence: TGTGCCAGCACCCAGGACGGAGGGGACTATGGCTACACCTTC. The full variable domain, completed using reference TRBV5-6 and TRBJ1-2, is DAGVTQSPTHLIKTRGQQVTLRCSPKSGHDTVSWYQQALGQGPQFIFQYYEEEERQRGNFPDRFSGHQFPNYSSELNVNALLLGDSALYLCASTQDGGDYGYTFGSGTRLTVV.

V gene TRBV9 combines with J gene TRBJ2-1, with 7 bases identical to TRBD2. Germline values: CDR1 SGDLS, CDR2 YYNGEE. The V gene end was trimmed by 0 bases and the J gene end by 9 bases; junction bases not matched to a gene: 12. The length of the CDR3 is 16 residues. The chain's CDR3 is CASSVDGLVGAGEQFF. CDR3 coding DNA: TGTGCCAGCAGCGTAGATGGACTAGTCGGAGCGGGTGAGCAGTTCTTC.

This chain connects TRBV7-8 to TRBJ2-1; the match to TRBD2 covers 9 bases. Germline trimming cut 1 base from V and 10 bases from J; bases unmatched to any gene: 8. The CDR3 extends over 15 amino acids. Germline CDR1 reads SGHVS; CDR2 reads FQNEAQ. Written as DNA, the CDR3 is TGTGCCAGCAGCTTAGAGGTAGGACTAGCGCGCGAGCAGTTCTTC. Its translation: CASSLEVGLAREQFF.

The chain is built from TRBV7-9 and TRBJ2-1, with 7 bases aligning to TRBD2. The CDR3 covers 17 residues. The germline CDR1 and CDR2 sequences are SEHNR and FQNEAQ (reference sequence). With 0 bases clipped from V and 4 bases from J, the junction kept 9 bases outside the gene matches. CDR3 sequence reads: CASSLAVGGVIYNEQFF. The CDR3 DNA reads TGTGCCAGCAGCTTAGCTGTTGGGGGGGTCATTTACAATGAGCAGTTCTTC.

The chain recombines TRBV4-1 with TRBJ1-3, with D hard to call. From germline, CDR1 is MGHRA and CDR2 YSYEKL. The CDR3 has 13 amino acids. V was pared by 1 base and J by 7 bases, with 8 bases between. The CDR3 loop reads CASSQGPGNTIYF. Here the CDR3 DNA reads TGCGCCAGCAGCCAAGGGCCCGGCAACACCATATATTTT.

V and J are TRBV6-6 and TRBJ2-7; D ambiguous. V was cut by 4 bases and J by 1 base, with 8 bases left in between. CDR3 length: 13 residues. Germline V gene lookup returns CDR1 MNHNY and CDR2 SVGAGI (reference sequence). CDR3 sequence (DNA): TGTGCCAGCAGTTCGGACGGTTCCTACGAGCAGTACTTC. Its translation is CASSSDGSYEQYF.

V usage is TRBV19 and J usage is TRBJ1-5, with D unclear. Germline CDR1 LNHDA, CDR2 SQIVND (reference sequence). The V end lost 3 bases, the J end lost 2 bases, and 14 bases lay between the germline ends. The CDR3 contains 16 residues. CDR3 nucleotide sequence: TGTGCCAGTAGTATCCCGCGGGGTAGCGGCAATCAGCCCCAGCATTTT. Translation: CASSIPRGSGNQPQHF.

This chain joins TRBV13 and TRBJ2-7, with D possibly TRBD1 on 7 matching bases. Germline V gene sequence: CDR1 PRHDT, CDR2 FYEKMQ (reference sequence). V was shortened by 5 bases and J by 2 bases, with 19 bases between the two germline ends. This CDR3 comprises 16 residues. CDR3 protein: CASSPAGAGGTYEQYF. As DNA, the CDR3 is TGTGCCAGCAGCCCAGCCGGGGCAGGGGGGACCTACGAGCAGTACTTC.

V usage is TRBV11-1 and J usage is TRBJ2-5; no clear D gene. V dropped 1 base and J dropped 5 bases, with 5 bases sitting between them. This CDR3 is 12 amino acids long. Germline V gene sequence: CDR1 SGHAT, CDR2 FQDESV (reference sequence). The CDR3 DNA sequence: TGTGCCAGCAGCTTAGTTAGGGAGACCCAGTACTTC. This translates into CASSLVRETQYF.

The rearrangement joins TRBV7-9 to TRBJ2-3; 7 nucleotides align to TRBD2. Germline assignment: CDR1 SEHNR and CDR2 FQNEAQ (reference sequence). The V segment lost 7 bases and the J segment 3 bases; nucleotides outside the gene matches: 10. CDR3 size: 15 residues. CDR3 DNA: TGTGCCAGCACCTTGGCGCGGGAGACGACAGATACGCAGTATTTT. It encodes CASTLARETTDTQYF.

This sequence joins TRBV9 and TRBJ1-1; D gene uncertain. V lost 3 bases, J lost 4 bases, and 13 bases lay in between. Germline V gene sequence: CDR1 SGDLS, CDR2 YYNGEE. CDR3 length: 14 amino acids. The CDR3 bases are TGTGCCAGCAGCGCCCCGCCCGGGGTCACTGAAGCTTTCTTT. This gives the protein CASSAPPGVTEAFF.

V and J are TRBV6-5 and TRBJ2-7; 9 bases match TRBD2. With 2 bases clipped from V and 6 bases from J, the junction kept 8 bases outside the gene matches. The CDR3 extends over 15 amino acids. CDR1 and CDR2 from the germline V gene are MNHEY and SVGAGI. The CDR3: CASSYGLAGTREQYF. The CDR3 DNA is TGTGCCAGCAGTTACGGGCTAGCGGGGACCCGCGAGCAGTACTTC.

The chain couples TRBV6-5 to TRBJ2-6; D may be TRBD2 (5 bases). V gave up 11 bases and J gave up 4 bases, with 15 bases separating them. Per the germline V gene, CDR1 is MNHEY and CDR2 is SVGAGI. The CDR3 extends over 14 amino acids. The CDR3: CASLRGPGANVLTF. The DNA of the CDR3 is TGTGCCTCCCTTCGGGGTCCAGGGGCCAACGTCCTGACTTTC.

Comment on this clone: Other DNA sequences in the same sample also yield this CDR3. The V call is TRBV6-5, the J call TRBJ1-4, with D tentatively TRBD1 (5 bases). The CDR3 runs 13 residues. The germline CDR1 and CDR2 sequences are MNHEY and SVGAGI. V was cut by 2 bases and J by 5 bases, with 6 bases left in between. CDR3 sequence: CASSYGHNEKLFF. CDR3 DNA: TGTGCCAGCAGTTACGGACACAATGAAAAACTGTTTTTT.

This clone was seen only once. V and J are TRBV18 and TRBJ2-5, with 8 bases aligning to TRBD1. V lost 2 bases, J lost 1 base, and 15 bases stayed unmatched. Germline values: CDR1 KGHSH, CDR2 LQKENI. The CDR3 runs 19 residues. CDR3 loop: CASSPVVRPGGTSQETQYF. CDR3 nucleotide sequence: TGTGCCAGCTCACCAGTTGTCCGCCCAGGGGGCACCTCCCAAGAGACCCAGTACTTC. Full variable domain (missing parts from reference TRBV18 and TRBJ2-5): NAGVMQNPRHLVRRRGQEARLRCSPMKGHSHVYWYRQLPEEGLKFMVYLQKENIIDESGMPKERFSAEFPKEGPSILRIQQVVRGDSAAYFCASSPVVRPGGTSQETQYFGPGTRLLVL.

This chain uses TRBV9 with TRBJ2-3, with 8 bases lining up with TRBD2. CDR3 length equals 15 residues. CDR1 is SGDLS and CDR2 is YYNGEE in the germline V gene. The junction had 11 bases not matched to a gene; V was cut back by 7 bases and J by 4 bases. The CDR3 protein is CASGPGLDFPDTQYF. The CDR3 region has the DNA TGTGCCAGCGGTCCGGGACTAGATTTCCCAGATACGCAGTATTTT.

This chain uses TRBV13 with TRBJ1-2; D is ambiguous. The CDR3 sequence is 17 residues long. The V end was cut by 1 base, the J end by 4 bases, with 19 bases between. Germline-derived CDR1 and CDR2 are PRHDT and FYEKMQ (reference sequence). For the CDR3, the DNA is TGTGCCAGCAGCTTAGTTGCATGGGAGTCCCACTTCTATGGCTACACCTTC. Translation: CASSLVAWESHFYGYTF.

In DNA, the CDR3 is TGTGCCAGCAATCAGGGAGGATACGAGCAGTACTTC. Its protein product is CASNQGGYEQYF. The rearrangement uses TRBV6-5 and TRBJ2-7; perhaps TRBD2 as D (6 bases). The length of the CDR3 is 12 residues. V lost 7 bases and J 4 bases, leaving 11 bases between the germline ends. The germline gives CDR1 MNHEY, CDR2 SVGAGI.

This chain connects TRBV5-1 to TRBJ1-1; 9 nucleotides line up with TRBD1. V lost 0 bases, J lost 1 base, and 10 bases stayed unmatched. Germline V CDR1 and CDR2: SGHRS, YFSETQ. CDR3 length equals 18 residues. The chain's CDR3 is CASSLGDRVITENTEAFF. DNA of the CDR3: TGCGCCAGCAGCTTGGGGGACAGGGTAATTACGGAGAACACTGAAGCTTTCTTT.

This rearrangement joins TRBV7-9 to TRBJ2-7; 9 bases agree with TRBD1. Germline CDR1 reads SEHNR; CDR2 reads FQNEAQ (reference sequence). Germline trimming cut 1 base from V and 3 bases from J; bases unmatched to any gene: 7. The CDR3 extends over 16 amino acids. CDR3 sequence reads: CASSLGAGTGSYEQYF. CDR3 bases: TGTGCCAGCAGCTTAGGTGCCGGGACAGGGAGCTACGAGCAGTACTTC.

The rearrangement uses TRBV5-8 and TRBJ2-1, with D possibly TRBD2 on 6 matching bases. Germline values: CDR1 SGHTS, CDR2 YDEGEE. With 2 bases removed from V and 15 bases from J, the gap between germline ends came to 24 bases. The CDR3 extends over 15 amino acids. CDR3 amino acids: CASSLSSAYLGGPFF. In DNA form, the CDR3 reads TGTGCCAGCAGCTTATCTAGCGCGTACCTGGGTGGACCGTTCTTC. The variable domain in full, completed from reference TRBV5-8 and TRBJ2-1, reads EAGVTQSPTHLIKTRGQQATLRCSPISGHTSVYWYQQALGLGLQFLLWYDEGEERNRGNFPPRFSGRQFPNYSSELNVNALELEDSALYLCASSLSSAYLGGPFFGPGTRLTVL.